In its sample, the clone carrying this TCR beta chain was seen a few times. What it binds is not known. The CDR3 runs to 14 residues. Germline CDR1 reads SQVTM; CDR2 reads ANQGSEA. Trimming cost V 6 bases and J 0 bases, with 14 bases left between them. This sample is drawn from a study of T-cell memory formation after mild COVID-19. Findings of the study overall: Cross-reactive memory seemingly joined, as some responding clones were found in pre-infection memory. Clones that contracted from day 15 to 85 had balanced CD4/CD8; later expanders were CD4+ biased.

TCRdb itself ran the 5' RACE reads through MiXCR, one entry per CDR3 protein. The profile covers a few hundred thousand distinct CDR3 sequences, with around 15% appearing a single time and approximately 23% taken by the ten largest. This chain links TRBV29-1 with TRBJ1-1; D is ambiguous. The receptor was derived from a man in his late teens or twenties who had mild COVID-19 (a few samples of this study predate the infection). Cell type and time point are not known. The sequenced sample consisted of PBMCs or a T cell subset sorted from them (not recorded which). In DNA, the CDR3 is TGCAGCGTGGAACTTGGGTATCTGAACACTGAAGCTTTCTTT. Translated: CSVELGYLNTEAFF.